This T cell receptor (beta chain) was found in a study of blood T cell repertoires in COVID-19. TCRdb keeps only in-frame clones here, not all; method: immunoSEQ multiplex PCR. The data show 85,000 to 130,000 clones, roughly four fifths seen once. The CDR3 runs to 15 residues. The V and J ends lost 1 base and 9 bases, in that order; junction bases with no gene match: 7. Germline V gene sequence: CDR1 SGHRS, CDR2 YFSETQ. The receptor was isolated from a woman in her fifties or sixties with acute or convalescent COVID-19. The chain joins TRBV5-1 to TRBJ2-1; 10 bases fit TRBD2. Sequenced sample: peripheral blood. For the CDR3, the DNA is TGCGCCAGCAGCTTGATGGCTAGCGGGAGTGCTGAGCAGTTCTTC. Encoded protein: CASSLMASGSAEQFF.